The rows below give T cell receptor beta chains drawn from one sample of a study of beta chain features in type 1 diabetes. Using immunoSEQ multiplex PCR, the repertoire was profiled, and TCRdb retains in-frame clones only, with some absent. The sample yields 390,000 or so clones, over 11% seen once. Sequencing used naive CD4+ T cells from blood. The receptors were gathered from a man younger than 40 in good health. Each CDR3 is given with its conserved first and last residue. Each record gives: J gene, D gene, clone size, V gene, CDR3 DNA, CDR3 protein. D genes are given only for firm matches. Only some rows state a clone size, as once, few, many or a class for expanded clones.

J: TRBJ2-5; D: -; size: few; V: TRBV4-1; DNA: TGCGCCAGCAGCCAGGGGGCCTTGGGGGAGACCCAGTACTTC; CDR3: CASSQGALGETQYF
J: TRBJ2-2; D: -; size: few; V: TRBV29-1; DNA: TGCAGCGTTGAGAGGGATAGGGGCACCGGGGAGCTGTTTTTT; CDR3: CSVERDRGTGELFF
J: TRBJ2-3; D: -; size: -; V: TRBV18; DNA: TGTGCCAGCTCACCACGAGCGGATACGCAGTATTTT; CDR3: CASSPRADTQYF
J: TRBJ2-1; D: -; size: few; V: TRBV25-1; DNA: TGTGCCAGCAGGAAGGTCAGGGCCAATGAGCAGTTCTTC; CDR3: CASRKVRANEQFF
J: TRBJ2-6; D: -; size: few; V: TRBV12-5; DNA: TGTGCTAGTGCTCTCTCTGGGGCCAACGTCCTGACTTTC; CDR3: CASALSGANVLTF
J: TRBJ2-3; D: -; size: -; V: TRBV5-1; DNA: TGCGCCAGCAGCCCCGGCTTGCGGGCCGGGACAGATACGCAGTATTTT; CDR3: CASSPGLRAGTDTQYF
J: TRBJ2-1; D: TRBD2; size: many; V: TRBV5-4; DNA: TGTGCCAGCAGCTTGCCTAGCGGGAGGAATGAGCAGTTCTTC; CDR3: CASSLPSGRNEQFF
J: TRBJ2-1; D: TRBD2; size: few; V: TRBV7-2; DNA: TGTGCCAGCAGCTTACGTGCTAGCGGGGGAAACAATGAGCAGTTCTTC; CDR3: CASSLRASGGNNEQFF
J: TRBJ2-5; D: TRBD2; size: -; V: TRBV7-2; DNA: TGTGCCAGCAGCCCTCCTGGGAGCGGGGGATACCAAGAGACCCAGTACTTC; CDR3: CASSPPGSGGYQETQYF
J: TRBJ2-1; D: -; size: -; V: TRBV5-1; DNA: TGCGCCAGTACCCAAGGGGACGCCTACAATGAGCAGTTCTTC; CDR3: CASTQGDAYNEQFF
J: TRBJ2-3; D: TRBD2; size: -; V: TRBV11-1; DNA: TGTGCCACCCAGATTAGCGGGTCAGATACGCAGTATTTT; CDR3: CATQISGSDTQYF
J: TRBJ2-2; D: TRBD1; size: few; V: TRBV7-9; DNA: TGTGCCAGCAGCTTGAGACAGGGGACGAACACCGGGGAGCTGTTTTTT; CDR3: CASSLRQGTNTGELFF
J: TRBJ2-3; D: -; size: -; V: TRBV5-6; DNA: TGTGCCAGCAGTACACCACCGGGACTTCAGATTGGGACAGATACGCAGTATTTT; CDR3: CASSTPPGLQIGTDTQYF
J: TRBJ2-5; D: -; size: -; V: TRBV5-6; DNA: TGTGCCAGCAGCATCGGAAGGGGGGAGACCCAGTACTTC; CDR3: CASSIGRGETQYF
J: TRBJ1-6; D: -; size: -; V: TRBV27; DNA: TGTGCCAGCAGTCCCGGACGGATCAATTCACCCCTCCACTTT; CDR3: CASSPGRINSPLHF
J: TRBJ2-7; D: -; size: -; V: TRBV6-5; DNA: TGTGCCAGCACGAGGGGACTGGGCTCCTACGAGCAGTACTTC; CDR3: CASTRGLGSYEQYF
J: TRBJ1-6; D: -; size: -; V: TRBV2; DNA: TGTGCCAGCAGTACAGGGACGGCAAATTCACCCCTCCACTTT; CDR3: CASSTGTANSPLHF
J: TRBJ2-1; D: -; size: few; V: TRBV7-2; DNA: TGTGCCAGCAGCTCAGGACGGTCCTACAATGAGCAGTTCTTC; CDR3: CASSSGRSYNEQFF
J: TRBJ2-3; D: TRBD2; size: -; V: TRBV7-2; DNA: TGTGCCAGCAGCTTAGGACTAGCGGGGGGAGGAGATACGCAGTATTTT; CDR3: CASSLGLAGGGDTQYF
J: TRBJ1-1; D: TRBD1; size: few; V: TRBV19; DNA: TGTGCCAGTAGTTTCCGGACAGGGCGCAGCACTGAAGCTTTCTTT; CDR3: CASSFRTGRSTEAFF
J: TRBJ1-5; D: -; size: -; V: TRBV19; DNA: TGTGCCAGTAGTATGGCGGTCAGCAATCAGCCCCAGCATTTT; CDR3: CASSMAVSNQPQHF
J: TRBJ2-1; D: TRBD1; size: -; V: TRBV13; DNA: TGTGCCAGCAGCGGGTACAGGGGGAATGAGCAGTTCTTC; CDR3: CASSGYRGNEQFF